A single sample is the source of the 9 T cell receptor beta chains below, sequenced in a study of blood T cell repertoires in COVID-19. Data came from immunoSEQ multiplex PCR; TCRdb stores just in-frame clones and leaves some out. The table has 100,000 to 120,000 clones, more than 65% seen once; the top ten hold about 3.8%. The sample taken for sequencing was peripheral blood. The receptor set was obtained from a woman older than 75 with acute or convalescent COVID-19.

The chain recombines TRBV28 with TRBJ1-1, with D possibly TRBD1 on 6 matching bases. CDR1 and CDR2 (germline): MDHEN, SYDVKM. CDR3 length: 15 amino acids. V lost 4 bases, J lost 7 bases, and 19 bases lay in between. The DNA for the CDR3 is TGTGCCAGCAGTTCTCCACAGGGCCCAGGCCTTGAAGCTTTCTTT. Its translation: CASSSPQGPGLEAFF.

The chain recombines TRBV18 with TRBJ1-1, with TRBD1 identical over 7 bases. Germline V CDR1 and CDR2: KGHSH, LQKENI. V lost 3 bases to trimming and J lost 1 base; unmatched junction nucleotides: 8. The CDR3 is 16 residues long. The DNA for the CDR3 is TGTGCCAGCTCACCCAGGGGGGAGGTAGAGAACACTGAAGCTTTCTTT. Translated: CASSPRGEVENTEAFF.

This rearrangement joins TRBV7-6 to TRBJ1-4; perhaps TRBD1 as D (6 bases). Trimming took off 6 bases at V and 8 bases at J, with 16 bases between the two ends. The CDR3 extends over 14 amino acids. Looked up from germline, CDR1 is SGHVS and CDR2 is FNYEAQ. DNA of the CDR3: TGTGCCAGCAGTTTACAGGGAGGGGTAGAAAAACTGTTTTTT. The encoded protein is CASSLQGGVEKLFF. The whole variable domain, remainder taken from reference TRBV7-6 and TRBJ1-4, is GAGVSQSPRYKVTKRGQDVALRCDPISGHVSLYWYRQALGQGPEFLTYFNYEAQQDKSGLPNDRFSAERPEGSISTLTIQRTEQRDSAMYRCASSLQGGVEKLFFGSGTQLSVL.

This chain links TRBV11-2 with TRBJ2-5; 9 nucleotides agree with TRBD2. V dropped 5 bases and J dropped 5; count of bases not matched to a gene: 9. Germline loops: CDR1 SGHAT, CDR2 FQNNGV. This CDR3 is built from 15 residues. The CDR3 DNA reads TGTGCCAGCAGCCCCCGGGGCGGGAGGGCGGAGACCCAGTACTTC. This sequence encodes CASSPRGGRAETQYF.

The chain recombines TRBV7-8 with TRBJ2-7; 7 bases map to TRBD2. Germline lookup yields CDR1 SGHVS and CDR2 FQNEAQ. The V gene end was trimmed by 10 bases and the J gene end by 0 bases; junction bases not matched to a gene: 3. The CDR3 has 12 residues. In DNA form, the CDR3 reads TGTGCCACCGGGGGGAGCTCCTACGAGCAGTACTTC. Residues: CATGGSSYEQYF.

The chain combines TRBV11-2 with TRBJ2-3, with 9 bases that match TRBD1. The V gene's germline CDR1 is SGHAT and CDR2 FQNNGV. V lost 7 bases and J lost 0; bases outside the gene matches: 17. The CDR3 runs 19 residues. The CDR3 DNA sequence: TGTGCCAGCACGACGGACAGGGGTGCAGCGGGCCAAAGCACAGATACGCAGTATTTT. Its translation is CASTTDRGAAGQSTDTQYF.

The CDR3 sequence: CASSPTGPLHEQYF. The CDR3, as DNA: TGCGCCAGCAGCCCGACAGGCCCTCTTCACGAGCAGTACTTC. J is TRBJ2-7 and V is TRBV10-2; weak D call: TRBD1 (6 bases). Germline V gives CDR1 WSHSY, CDR2 SAAADI. The ends were cut back, 6 bases at V and 5 bases at J, with 17 bases in the middle. There are 14 residues in the CDR3.

V gene TRBV3-1 (or the pseudogene TRBV3-2) combines with J gene TRBJ2-6, with 10 bases lining up with TRBD1. Germline V lookup: CDR1 LGHDT, CDR2 YNNKEL (reference sequence). V dropped 9 bases and J dropped 2; count of bases not matched to a gene: 10. The CDR3 covers 17 residues. This chain's CDR3 is CASELGQGRTGANVLTF. As DNA, the CDR3 is TGTGCCAGTGAGTTGGGACAGGGGAGGACTGGGGCCAACGTCCTGACTTTC.

The genes are TRBV30 and TRBJ2-5; D is unclear. Germline-derived CDR1 and CDR2 are GTSNPN and SVGIG (reference sequence). The CDR3 extends over 12 amino acids. Trimming left V 2 bases short and J 5 bases short, with 9 bases between. The CDR3 bases are TGTGCCTGGAGTCCGACCGGGGAGACCCAGTACTTC. Residues: CAWSPTGETQYF. Full variable domain (outside the CDR3, taken from reference TRBV30 and TRBJ2-5): SQTIHQWPATLVQPVGSPLSLECTVEGTSNPNLYWYRQAAGRGLQLLFYSVGIGQISSEVPQNLSASRPQDRQFILSSKKLLLSDSGFYLCAWSPTGETQYFGPGTRLLVL.